The 11 T cell receptor beta chains given below trace back to one sample, sequenced in a study of T cell responses to AZD1222 COVID-19 vaccine. TCRdb's table, derived via immunoSEQ multiplex PCR, lists solely in-frame clones and lacks some. This repertoire shows tens of thousands of clones, roughly 85% found once; its top ten account for 6.3%. The source was peripheral blood, collected on day 0 of AZD1222 vaccination. These receptors were taken from an adult in good health.

This chain joins TRBV5-1 and TRBJ2-3; D is possibly TRBD1 or TRBD2 (6 bases each). The CDR3 has 15 residues. CDR1 is SGHRS and CDR2 is YFSETQ in the germline V gene. Trimming left V 4 bases short and J 2 bases short, with 14 bases between. The CDR3 loop is CASSPSWGATDTQYF. In DNA form, the CDR3 reads TGCGCCAGCAGCCCCTCATGGGGGGCCACAGATACGCAGTATTTT.

CDR3 sequence reads: CAIIDSLNTEAFF. The CDR3, as DNA: TGTGCCATCATTGACAGCTTGAACACTGAAGCTTTCTTT. V and J are TRBV10-3 and TRBJ1-1; perhaps TRBD1 as D (5 bases). Germline V gene data show CDR1 as ENHRY and CDR2 as SYGVKD. This CDR3 has 13 amino acids. With 7 bases removed from V and 0 bases from J, the gap between germline ends came to 9 bases.

V is TRBV7-9 and J is TRBJ1-5, with D unresolved. The CDR3 consists of 12 residues. Looked up from germline, CDR1 is SEHNR and CDR2 is FQNEAQ (reference sequence). Trimming removed 5 bases from V and 4 bases from J, with 6 bases in between. CDR3 sequence reads: CASSRGNQPQHF. In DNA form, the CDR3 reads TGTGCCAGCAGCAGAGGAAATCAGCCCCAGCATTTT.

The rearrangement joins TRBV4-2 to TRBJ2-3; TRBD1 or TRBD2 may be the D gene (5 bases each). Per the germline V gene, CDR1 is LGHNA and CDR2 is YNFKEQ. V dropped 1 base and J dropped 0 bases, with 14 bases sitting between them. There are 17 residues in the CDR3. The CDR3 DNA sequence: TGTGCCAGCAGCCAAGCAGGAAGGGGCGGGAGCACAGATACGCAGTATTTT. Protein: CASSQAGRGGSTDTQYF.

The chain couples TRBV28 to TRBJ2-1; 9 bases map to TRBD2. The ends lost 4 bases at V and 5 bases at J; junction bases unmatched: 12. The CDR3 runs to 17 residues. Per the germline V gene, CDR1 is MDHEN and CDR2 is SYDVKM. CDR3 sequence (DNA): TGTGCCAGCAGTTCCCGGGTAGCGGGAGTGGGGAACAATGAGCAGTTCTTC. Its protein product is CASSSRVAGVGNNEQFF.

The chain couples TRBV6-5 to TRBJ1-1; TRBD1 agrees at 7 bases. The junction had 4 bases not matched to a gene; V was cut back by 0 bases and J by 6 bases. Germline V gene sequence: CDR1 MNHEY, CDR2 SVGAGI. The CDR3 extends over 14 amino acids. In DNA, the CDR3 is TGTGCCAGCAGTTACTCGTACCAGGGGGCTGAAGCTTTCTTT. Translation gives CASSYSYQGAEAFF.

This clone was found a few times. V gene TRBV11-3 combines with J gene TRBJ2-1; a weak D match, TRBD2 (6 bases). CDR3 length equals 14 residues. CDR1 SGHNT and CDR2 YENEEA come from the germline V gene. V gave up 3 bases and J gave up 4 bases, with 10 bases separating them. The DNA of the CDR3 is TGTGCCAGCAGCTTCCCTAGCGTATACAATGAGCAGTTCTTC. Translation: CASSFPSVYNEQFF.

This chain joins TRBV19 and TRBJ2-1, with 9 bases identical to TRBD1. Germline assignment: CDR1 LNHDA and CDR2 SQIVND (reference sequence). V lost 9 bases, J lost 3 bases, and 9 bases stayed unmatched. The CDR3 is 15 amino acids. The CDR3 loop is CASTTGTGRYNEQFF. CDR3 DNA: TGTGCCAGCACTACCGGGACAGGGCGCTACAATGAGCAGTTCTTC.

The chain employs TRBV5-6 and TRBJ2-5; maybe TRBD1 (6 bases). Germline V gene data show CDR1 as SGHDT and CDR2 as YYEEEE. Deletions cut 4 bases from V and 5 bases from J, with 12 bases between. The CDR3 loop spans 13 amino acids. The CDR3: CASSTGLRETQYF. In DNA, the CDR3 is TGTGCCAGCAGCACAGGGCTGAGGGAGACCCAGTACTTC.

The chain is built from TRBV5-3 and TRBJ2-1; D not certain. TRBV5-3 is filed as an ORF, its function uncertain. There are 11 residues in the CDR3. V was cut by 2 bases and J by 3 bases, with 0 bases left in between. The CDR3 loop reads CARSFYNEQFF. The CDR3 bases are TGTGCCAGAAGCTTCTACAATGAGCAGTTCTTC.

The chain links TRBV4-1 to TRBJ2-3; TRBD1 aligns across 9 bases. Germline V gene data show CDR1 as MGHRA and CDR2 as YSYEKL. J lost 4 bases, V lost 3 bases, and 11 bases had no gene match. CDR3 length: 17 residues. CDR3 sequence reads: CASSQLPGQGRADTQYF. For the CDR3, the DNA is TGCGCCAGCAGCCAGTTACCGGGACAGGGTCGCGCAGATACGCAGTATTTT.